This T cell receptor (beta chain) was sequenced during a study of T cell responses to AZD1222 COVID-19 vaccine. Findings and limits, study-wide: Of spike-specific TCRs, nearly half reportedly target regions left unmutated in variants.

This CDR3 has 15 residues. Germline V gene sequence: CDR1 MDHEN, CDR2 SYDVKM. With 7 bases clipped from V and 9 bases from J, the junction kept 10 bases outside the gene matches. Regarding this clone: Its antigen is undetermined.

This table comes from immunoSEQ multiplex PCR, and its TCRdb copy is limited to in-frame clones, with some not included. The sample consists of 100,000 to 150,000 clones, over 75% of them appearing once. The chain recombines TRBV28 with TRBJ1-6; 9 nucleotides align to TRBD1. The TCR comes from an adult in good health. The sample was peripheral blood, taken on day 0 of AZD1222 vaccination. The CDR3 region is CASTNTGTGSSPLHF. The CDR3 bases are TGTGCCAGCACTAACACAGGGACAGGGAGTTCACCCCTCCACTTT.